This T cell receptor beta chain was retrieved from a study of shared clonotypes between healthy human individuals. Findings and caveats of the study: Enrolling few donors narrowed the genetic and exposure-history diversity that was represented.

About this clone: Its specificity is not known.

Here immunoSEQ multiplex PCR was the method, and the copy in TCRdb shows in-frame clones only, minus some. The sample holds 2 million to 2.5 million clones, about 92% seen once. Germline CDR1 reads SGHRS; CDR2 reads YFSETQ. The CDR3 has 15 amino acids. V was cut by 5 bases and J by 0 bases, with 14 bases left in between. Material: naive CD4+ T cells from PBMCs. Subset reported: CD45RA+ positively selected. The receptor comes from a man aged 18 to 29 in good health. Some clones in this sample may be carry-over from other donors' samples. V and J are TRBV5-1 and TRBJ1-1; D might be TRBD1 (6 bases). Here the CDR3 reads CASRPDSGMNTEAFF. As DNA, the CDR3 is TGCGCCAGCAGACCGGACAGTGGGATGAACACTGAAGCTTTCTTT.